This T cell receptor beta chain originates from a study of T cell changes during pregnancy in multiple sclerosis (dated by TCRdb to between 2019 and 2020). Describing the broader study: The study examined how the T cell repertoire changed over the course of pregnancy in women with multiple sclerosis.

The CDR1 and CDR2 encoded by the germline V gene are SGHTA and FQGNSA. From V the trimming removes 4 bases and from J it removes 3 bases, while the gene matches leave 9 bases of the junction unaccounted for. The CDR3 numbers 15 residues from cysteine through phenylalanine. The retained sequence is limited to the CDR3, 45 bases, with the frame set at the first base. This clone was observed a single time. Its antigen has not been determined. Base-call qualities are not available, and no considerably larger clone is one nucleotide away. Libraries were prepared through the immunoSEQ multiplex PCR assay. TCRdb carries this immuneACCESS record with in-frame sequences only. Its versions omit some clonotypes, under half of them owing to an unresolved V gene in the studies checked, with the rest unexplained. Counted in this sample were some 43,000 clones; 94% of them appeared once. The leading ten clones occupy about 7.6% of the sample.

This sequence was found in a female donor with multiple sclerosis, enrolled in a pregnancy study. The sample here was CD8+ T cells from peripheral blood mononuclear cells, taken in the third trimester of pregnancy. The chain uses TRBV7-2 and TRBJ2-7; the central 7 bases match TRBD2. The DNA is TGTGCCAGCAGCTCATCCCCCGGGAGGAGCTACGAGCAGTACTTC. Its protein reads: CASSSSPGRSYEQYF.